Below are 15 T cell receptor beta chains sequenced from a single sample in a study of blood T cell repertoires in COVID-19. The repertoire was sequenced with immunoSEQ multiplex PCR; TCRdb's copy has only in-frame clones and lacks some. This table has roughly 370,000 clones, about 86% appearing once. Sequencing input: PBMCs or T cells enriched from blood (not recorded which). All receptors come from a woman aged 45-65 years who had recovered from COVID-19.

The chain recombines TRBV9 with TRBJ1-4, with D maybe TRBD1 (6 bases). The CDR3 extends over 15 amino acids. Germline V gives CDR1 SGDLS, CDR2 YYNGEE. The ends were cut back, 3 bases at V and 4 bases at J, with 13 bases in the middle. In nucleotides, the CDR3 is TGTGCCAGCAGCGGGGAAGCAGGGGTTAATGAAAAACTGTTTTTT. As protein: CASSGEAGVNEKLFF.

The V and J genes are TRBV6-5 and TRBJ1-1, with 7 bases identical to TRBD1. Trimming at V came to 6 bases and at J to 8 bases, leaving 15 bases not matched to a gene. Per the germline V gene, CDR1 is MNHEY and CDR2 is SVGAGI. This CDR3 is 15 amino acids long. DNA of the CDR3: TGTGCCAGCAGACAATCCGGGACAGAAGGAGTGGAAGCTTTCTTT. Its translation is CASRQSGTEGVEAFF.

The chain employs TRBV5-1 and TRBJ2-7, with D perhaps matching TRBD1 (6 bases). Germline V CDR1 and CDR2: SGHRS, YFSETQ. CDR3 length: 15 residues. V dropped 4 bases and J dropped 3 bases, with 17 bases sitting between them. DNA for the CDR3: TGCGCCAGCAGCCCGGACTGGACAGCGCTCTACGAGCAGTACTTC. Its protein product is CASSPDWTALYEQYF.

V gene TRBV5-5 combines with J gene TRBJ1-4, with 9 bases identical to TRBD1. Germline V gives CDR1 SGHKS, CDR2 YYEKEE (reference sequence). V lost 2 bases and J lost 7; bases outside the gene matches: 6. This CDR3 is built from 15 residues. CDR3 amino acids: CASSLGQGMGEKLFF. The DNA for the CDR3 is TGTGCCAGCAGCTTAGGACAGGGGATGGGTGAAAAACTGTTTTTT.

This chain links TRBV4-1 with TRBJ2-5, with TRBD2 matching over 8 bases. CDR3 size: 17 residues. Germline CDR1 reads MGHRA; CDR2 reads YSYEKL. The trim removed 4 bases at V and 2 bases at J, leaving 12 bases unmatched. The CDR3 protein is CASSPSQRGRKQETQYF. As DNA, the CDR3 is TGCGCCAGCAGCCCAAGCCAGCGGGGGAGAAAGCAAGAGACCCAGTACTTC.

The CDR3 here is CASSSGLAEEQFF. CDR3 DNA: TGTGCCAGCAGTTCAGGACTAGCGGAAGAGCAGTTCTTC. The V gene is TRBV27, the J gene TRBJ2-1; 10 bases are a match to TRBD2. Trimming at V came to 4 bases and at J to 10 bases, leaving 4 bases not matched to a gene. The CDR3 length is 13 residues. The germline V gene has CDR1 MNHEY and CDR2 SMNVEV (reference sequence).

V and J are TRBV27 and TRBJ1-1; TRBD1 matches 7 bases. The CDR3 is made up of 14 amino acids. The germline CDR1 and CDR2 sequences are MNHEY and SMNVEV (reference sequence). The trim removed 3 bases at V and 5 bases at J, leaving 6 bases unmatched. The CDR3: CASSFEGAGTEAFF. Written as DNA, the CDR3 is TGTGCCAGCAGTTTTGAGGGGGCCGGGACTGAAGCTTTCTTT.

V gene TRBV7-9 combines with J gene TRBJ2-7; TRBD1 aligns across 10 bases. Germline values: CDR1 SEHNR, CDR2 FQNEAQ (reference sequence). Trimming at V came to 6 bases and at J to 5 bases, leaving 10 bases not matched to a gene. This CDR3 is 15 amino acids long. Here the CDR3 reads CASRGTGTGVNEQYF. The CDR3 bases are TGTGCCAGCAGGGGGACCGGGACAGGGGTAAACGAGCAGTACTTC.

The rearrangement uses TRBV3-1 (or the pseudogene TRBV3-2) and TRBJ1-3; 10 bases are shared with TRBD1. The CDR3 is 17 residues long. In germline, CDR1 is LGHDT, CDR2 YNNKEL (reference sequence). V lost 3 bases to trimming and J lost 7 bases; unmatched junction nucleotides: 12. DNA of the CDR3: TGTGCCAGCAGCCAGATTCAAACCCCGGGACAGGGGAACACCATATATTTT. Amino acids: CASSQIQTPGQGNTIYF.

The chain has TRBV7-8 and TRBJ1-1; D is undetermined. Germline assignment: CDR1 SGHVS and CDR2 FQNEAQ. The CDR3 length is 13 residues. V lost 1 base and J lost 4, with 7 bases in between. The chain's CDR3 is CASSLGHTTEAFF. The CDR3 DNA reads TGTGCCAGCAGCTTAGGGCACACCACTGAAGCTTTCTTT.

The chain carries TRBV2 and TRBJ2-3; 9 nucleotides line up with TRBD2. Germline CDR1 and CDR2: SNHLY and FYNNEI. J lost 3 bases, V lost 6 bases, and 4 bases had no gene match. This CDR3 contains 14 residues. CDR3 region: CASRTAGGTDTQYF. CDR3 coding DNA: TGTGCCAGCAGGACGGCGGGGGGGACAGATACGCAGTATTTT.

The chain carries TRBV6-1 and TRBJ1-2; no clear D. With 2 bases removed from V and 8 bases from J, the gap between germline ends came to 15 bases. Looked up from germline, CDR1 is MNHNS and CDR2 is SASEGT. CDR3 length equals 14 residues. CDR3 DNA sequence: TGTGCCAGCAGTGAACTTCGAGAGGTGTGGGGCTACACCTTC. Amino acid sequence: CASSELREVWGYTF.

The rearrangement uses TRBV11-3 and TRBJ2-3; TRBD2 matches at 8 bases. The CDR3 loop spans 17 amino acids. Trimming at V came to 1 base and at J to 0 bases, leaving 6 bases not matched to a gene. Germline CDR1 SGHNT, CDR2 YENEEA. The CDR3 loop is CASSLGSAGGSTDTQYF. Written as DNA, the CDR3 is TGTGCCAGCAGCTTAGGGTCCGCGGGGGGCAGCACAGATACGCAGTATTTT.

The chain combines TRBV7-9 with TRBJ1-1; no definite D call. This CDR3 spans 14 amino acids. Germline V gives CDR1 SEHNR, CDR2 FQNEAQ (reference sequence). V was cut by 10 bases and J by 1 base, with 16 bases left in between. The CDR3 DNA reads TGTGCCATCTCCCCGGGTCCCGGGAACACTGAAGCTTTCTTT. Translated: CAISPGPGNTEAFF.

The rearrangement uses TRBV7-9 and TRBJ2-5, with 8 bases lining up with TRBD2. With 5 bases clipped from V and 5 bases from J, the junction kept 10 bases outside the gene matches. The germline CDR1 and CDR2 sequences are SEHNR and FQNEAQ (reference sequence). CDR3 length: 15 residues. This chain's CDR3 is CASSLGGGLRETQYF. In nucleotides, the CDR3 is TGTGCCAGCAGCCTCGGCGGGGGGCTTAGGGAGACCCAGTACTTC.